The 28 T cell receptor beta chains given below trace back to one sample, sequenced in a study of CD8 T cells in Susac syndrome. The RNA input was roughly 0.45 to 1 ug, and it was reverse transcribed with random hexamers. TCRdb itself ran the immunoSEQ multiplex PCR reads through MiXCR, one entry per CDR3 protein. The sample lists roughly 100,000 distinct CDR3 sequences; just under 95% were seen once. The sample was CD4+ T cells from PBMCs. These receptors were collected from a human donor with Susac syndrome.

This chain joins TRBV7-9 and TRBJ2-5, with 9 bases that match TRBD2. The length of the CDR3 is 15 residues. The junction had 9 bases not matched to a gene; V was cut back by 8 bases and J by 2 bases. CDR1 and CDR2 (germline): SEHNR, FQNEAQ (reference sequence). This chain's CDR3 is CASSPGGGVQETQYF. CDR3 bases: TGTGCCAGCTCTCCCGGCGGGGGGGTTCAAGAGACCCAGTACTTC.

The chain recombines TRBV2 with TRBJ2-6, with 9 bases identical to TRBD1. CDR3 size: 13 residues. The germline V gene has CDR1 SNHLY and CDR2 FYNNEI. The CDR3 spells CATGGAGANVLTF. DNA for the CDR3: TGTGCGACAGGGGGGGCTGGGGCCAACGTCCTGACTTTC.

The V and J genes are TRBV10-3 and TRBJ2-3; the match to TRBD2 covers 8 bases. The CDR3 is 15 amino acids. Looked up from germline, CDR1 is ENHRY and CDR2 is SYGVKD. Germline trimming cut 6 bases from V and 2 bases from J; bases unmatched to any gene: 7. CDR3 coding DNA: TGTGCCATCAGGATTAGCGGGGAGATCACAGATACGCAGTATTTT. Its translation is CAIRISGEITDTQYF.

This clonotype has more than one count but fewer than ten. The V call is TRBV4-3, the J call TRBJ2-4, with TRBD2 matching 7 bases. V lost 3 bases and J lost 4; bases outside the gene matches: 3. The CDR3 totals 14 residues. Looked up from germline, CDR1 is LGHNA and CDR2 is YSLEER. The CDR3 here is CASSHGLGKNIQYF. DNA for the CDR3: TGCGCCAGCAGCCACGGACTAGGGAAAAACATTCAGTACTTC.

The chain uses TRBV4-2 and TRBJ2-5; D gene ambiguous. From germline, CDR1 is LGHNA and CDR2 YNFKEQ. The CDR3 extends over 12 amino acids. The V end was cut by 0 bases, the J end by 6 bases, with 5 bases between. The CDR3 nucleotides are TGTGCCAGCAGCCAAGATCGAAAGACCCAGTACTTC. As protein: CASSQDRKTQYF.

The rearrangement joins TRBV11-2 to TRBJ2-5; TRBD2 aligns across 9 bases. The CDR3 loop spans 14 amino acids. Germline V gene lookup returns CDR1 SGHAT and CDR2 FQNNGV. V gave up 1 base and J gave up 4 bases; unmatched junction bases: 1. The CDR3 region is CASSLGAGGETQYF. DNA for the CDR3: TGTGCCAGCAGCTTAGGAGCGGGGGGAGAGACCCAGTACTTC.

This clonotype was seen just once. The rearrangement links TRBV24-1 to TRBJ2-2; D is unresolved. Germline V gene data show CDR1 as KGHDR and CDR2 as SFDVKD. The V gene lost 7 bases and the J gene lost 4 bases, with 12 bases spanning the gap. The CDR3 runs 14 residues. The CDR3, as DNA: TGTGCCACCAGCCGTGGGCCGTCCACCGGGGAGCTGTTTTTT. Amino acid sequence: CATSRGPSTGELFF.

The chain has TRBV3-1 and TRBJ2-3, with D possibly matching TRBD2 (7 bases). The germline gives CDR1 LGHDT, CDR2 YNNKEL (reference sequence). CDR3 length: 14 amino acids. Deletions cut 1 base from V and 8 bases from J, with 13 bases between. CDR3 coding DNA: TGTGCCAGCAGCCAAGGAGGGGGGGGCGGTACGCAGTATTTT. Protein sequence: CASSQGGGGGTQYF.

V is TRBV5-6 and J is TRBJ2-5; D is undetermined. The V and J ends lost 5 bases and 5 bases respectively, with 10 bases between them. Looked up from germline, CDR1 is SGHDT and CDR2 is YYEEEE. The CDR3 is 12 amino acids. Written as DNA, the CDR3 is TGTGCCAGCAGGGGTAAGGGCGAGACCCAGTACTTC. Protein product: CASRGKGETQYF. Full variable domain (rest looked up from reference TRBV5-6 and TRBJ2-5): DAGVTQSPTHLIKTRGQQVTLRCSPKSGHDTVSWYQQALGQGPQFIFQYYEEEERQRGNFPDRFSGHQFPNYSSELNVNALLLGDSALYLCASRGKGETQYFGPGTRLLVL.

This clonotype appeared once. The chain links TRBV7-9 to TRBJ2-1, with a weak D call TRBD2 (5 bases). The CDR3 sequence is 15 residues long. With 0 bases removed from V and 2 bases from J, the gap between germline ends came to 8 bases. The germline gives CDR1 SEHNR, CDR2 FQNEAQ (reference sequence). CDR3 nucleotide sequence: TGTGCCAGCAGCTTAGCAGGGAGCCCCTACAATGAGCAGTTCTTC. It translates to CASSLAGSPYNEQFF.

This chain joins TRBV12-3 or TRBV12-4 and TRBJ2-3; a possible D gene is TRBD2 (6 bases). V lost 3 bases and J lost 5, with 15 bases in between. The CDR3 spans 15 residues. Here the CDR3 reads CASSFLAPPQDTQYF. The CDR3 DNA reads TGTGCCAGCAGTTTCCTAGCGCCCCCCCAAGATACGCAGTATTTT.

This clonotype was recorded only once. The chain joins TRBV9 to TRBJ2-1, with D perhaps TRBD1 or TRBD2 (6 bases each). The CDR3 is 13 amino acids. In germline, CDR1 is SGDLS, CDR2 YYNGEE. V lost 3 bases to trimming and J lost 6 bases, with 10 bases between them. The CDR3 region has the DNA TGTGCCAGCAGCGGGGGGCGGGGCAATGAGCAGTTCTTC. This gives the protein CASSGGRGNEQFF.

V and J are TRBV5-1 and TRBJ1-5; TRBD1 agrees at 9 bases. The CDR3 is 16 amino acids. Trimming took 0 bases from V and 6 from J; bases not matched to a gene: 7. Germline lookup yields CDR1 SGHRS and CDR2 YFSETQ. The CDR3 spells CASSLDGTGYGQPQHF. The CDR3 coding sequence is TGCGCCAGCAGCTTGGACGGGACAGGGTATGGTCAGCCCCAGCATTTT.

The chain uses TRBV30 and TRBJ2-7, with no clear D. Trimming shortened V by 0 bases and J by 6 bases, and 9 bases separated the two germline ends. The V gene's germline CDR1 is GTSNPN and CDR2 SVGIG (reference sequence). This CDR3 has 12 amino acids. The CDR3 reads CAWSVNRPEQYF. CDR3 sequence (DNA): TGTGCCTGGAGTGTAAACAGACCCGAGCAGTACTTC.

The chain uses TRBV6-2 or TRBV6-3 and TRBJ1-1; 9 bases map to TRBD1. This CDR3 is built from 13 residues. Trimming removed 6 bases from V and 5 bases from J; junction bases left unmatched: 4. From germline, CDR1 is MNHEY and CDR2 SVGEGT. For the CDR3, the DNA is TGTGCCAGCAGCGACAGGGGGAAAACTGAAGCTTTCTTT. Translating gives CASSDRGKTEAFF.

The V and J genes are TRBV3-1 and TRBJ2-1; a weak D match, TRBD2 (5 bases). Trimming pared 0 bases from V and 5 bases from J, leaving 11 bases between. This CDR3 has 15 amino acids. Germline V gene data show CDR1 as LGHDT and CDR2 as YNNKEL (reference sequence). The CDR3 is CASSQDLGVNNEQFF. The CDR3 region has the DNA TGTGCCAGCAGCCAAGATCTCGGGGTTAACAATGAGCAGTTCTTC.

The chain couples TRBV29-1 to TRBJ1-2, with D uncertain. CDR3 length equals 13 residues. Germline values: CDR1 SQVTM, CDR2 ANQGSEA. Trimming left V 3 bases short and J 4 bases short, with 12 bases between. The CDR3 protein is CSVDVAGLYGYTF. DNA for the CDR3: TGCAGCGTTGATGTGGCGGGTCTCTATGGCTACACCTTC.

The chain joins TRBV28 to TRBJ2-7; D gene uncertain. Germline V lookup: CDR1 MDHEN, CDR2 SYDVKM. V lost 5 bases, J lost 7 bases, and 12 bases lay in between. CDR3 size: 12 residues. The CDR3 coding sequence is TGTGCCAGCAGTGGGTTAGTGGAGGAGCAGTACTTC. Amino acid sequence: CASSGLVEEQYF.

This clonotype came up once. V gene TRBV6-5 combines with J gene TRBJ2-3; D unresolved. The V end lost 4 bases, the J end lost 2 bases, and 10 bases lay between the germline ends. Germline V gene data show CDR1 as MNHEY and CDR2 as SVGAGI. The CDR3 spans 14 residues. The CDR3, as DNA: TGTGCCAGCAGTTTCCTCGGGTCCACAGATACGCAGTATTTT. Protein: CASSFLGSTDTQYF.

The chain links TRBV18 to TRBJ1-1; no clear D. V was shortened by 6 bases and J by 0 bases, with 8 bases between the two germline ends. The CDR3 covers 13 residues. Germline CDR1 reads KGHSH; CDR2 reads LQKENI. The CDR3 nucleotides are TGTGCCAGCTCTGGCCTCCTGAACACTGAAGCTTTCTTT. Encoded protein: CASSGLLNTEAFF. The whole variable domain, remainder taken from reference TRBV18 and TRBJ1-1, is NAGVMQNPRHLVRRRGQEARLRCSPMKGHSHVYWYRQLPEEGLKFMVYLQKENIIDESGMPKERFSAEFPKEGPSILRIQQVVRGDSAAYFCASSGLLNTEAFFGQGTRLTVV.

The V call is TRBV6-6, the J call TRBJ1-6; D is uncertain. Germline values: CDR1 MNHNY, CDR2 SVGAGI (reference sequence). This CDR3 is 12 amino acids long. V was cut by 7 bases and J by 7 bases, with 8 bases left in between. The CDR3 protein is CASKVTNSPLHF. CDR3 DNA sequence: TGTGCCAGCAAGGTTACCAATTCACCCCTCCACTTT.

The CDR3 DNA sequence: TGTGCCAGAAAAGCGAGGGAGCAGTACTTC. Translating gives CARKAREQYF. The V call is TRBV28, the J call TRBJ2-7; D is unresolved. Trimming stripped 9 bases from V and 7 bases from J, with 10 bases between. Germline-derived CDR1 and CDR2 are MDHEN and SYDVKM. There are 10 residues in the CDR3.

For the CDR3, the DNA is TGCGCCAGCAATGTCGAGGGGAGGTACACCTTC. The encoded protein is CASNVEGRYTF. V usage is TRBV10-2 and J usage is TRBJ1-2; tentative D call: TRBD1 (5 bases). The V gene lost 7 bases and the J gene lost 11 bases, with 14 bases spanning the gap. This CDR3 comprises 11 residues. Germline V gene data show CDR1 as WSHSY and CDR2 as SAAADI.

The CDR3 loop is CASSKGGSYTGELFF. CDR3 coding DNA: TGTGCCAGTAGTAAAGGGGGCAGCTACACCGGGGAGCTGTTTTTT. The V gene is TRBV19, the J gene TRBJ2-2, with 7 bases matching TRBD1. This CDR3 is built from 15 residues. Germline lookup yields CDR1 LNHDA and CDR2 SQIVND (reference sequence). V dropped 4 bases and J dropped 3; count of bases not matched to a gene: 5. Together with reference TRBV19 and TRBJ2-2, the CDR3 gives the full variable domain: DGGITQSPKYLFRKEGQNVTLSCEQNLNHDAMYWYRQDPGQGLRLIYYSQIVNDFQKGDIAEGYSVSREKKESFPLTVTSAQKNPTAFYLCASSKGGSYTGELFFGEGSRLTVL.

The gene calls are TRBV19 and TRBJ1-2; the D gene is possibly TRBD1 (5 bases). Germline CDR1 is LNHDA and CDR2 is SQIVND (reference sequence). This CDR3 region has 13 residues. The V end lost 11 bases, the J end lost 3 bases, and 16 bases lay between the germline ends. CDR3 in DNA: TGTGCCTCTACGGACCTGGGGGACTATGGCTACACCTTC. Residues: CASTDLGDYGYTF.

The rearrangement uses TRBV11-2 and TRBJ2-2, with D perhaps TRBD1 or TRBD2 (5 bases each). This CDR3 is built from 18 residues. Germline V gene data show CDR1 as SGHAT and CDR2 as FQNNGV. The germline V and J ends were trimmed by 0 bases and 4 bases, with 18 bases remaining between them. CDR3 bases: TGTGCCAGCAGCTTAGATTATCAAAGGGACCGATTCACCGGGGAGCTGTTTTTT. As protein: CASSLDYQRDRFTGELFF.

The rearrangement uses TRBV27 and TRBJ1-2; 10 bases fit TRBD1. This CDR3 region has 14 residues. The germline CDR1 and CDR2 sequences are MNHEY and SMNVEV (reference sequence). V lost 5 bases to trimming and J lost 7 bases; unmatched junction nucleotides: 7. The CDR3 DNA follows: TGTGCCAGCAGTACACGACAGGGGGCGGGTGGCTACACCTTC. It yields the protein CASSTRQGAGGYTF.

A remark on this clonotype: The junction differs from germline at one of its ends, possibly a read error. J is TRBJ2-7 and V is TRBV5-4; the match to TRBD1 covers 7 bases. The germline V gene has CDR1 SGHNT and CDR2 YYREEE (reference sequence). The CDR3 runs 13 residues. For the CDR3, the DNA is TGTGCCAACAGCTTGCCAGGGGGATACGAGCAGTACTTC. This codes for CANSLPGGYEQYF.